These 31 T cell receptor beta chains share one sample of origin, sequenced in a study of immune heterogeneity within non-small cell lung tumors. Each sample used about 650 ng of genomic DNA from bulk tumor tissue. Each primary tumor yielded several biopsies, collected far apart from one another at surgery. Samples came from untreated patients having curative surgery for newly diagnosed non-small cell lung cancer. TCR beta CDR3 amplification used multiplex PCR with 32 V and 13 J primers. One entry per CDR3 protein results from TCRdb running MiXCR on the multiplex PCR reads. The table includes a few thousand distinct CDR3 sequences, 20% to 25% detected once. The sequenced material came from lung tumor tissue. Source of these receptors: a man in his 70s with non-small cell lung cancer.

In this sample, this clonotype is medium-sized. The rearrangement joins TRBV7-3 to TRBJ2-1, with 10 positions matching TRBD1. Germline CDR1 is SGHTA and CDR2 is FQGTGA. V shed 3 bases and J 9 bases; nucleotides not matched to a gene: 11. The CDR3 length is 16 residues. As DNA, the CDR3 is TGTGCCAGCAGCTTGGACCGGACAGGGGGTAACAGTGAGCAGTTCTTC. It translates to CASSLDRTGGNSEQFF.

This clonotype is classed as medium-sized (0.01 to 0.1%). The V call is TRBV12-3 or TRBV12-4, the J call TRBJ1-2; D is ambiguous. V lost 3 bases and J lost 8, with 16 bases in between. The CDR3 is 14 residues long. As DNA, the CDR3 is TGTGCCAGCAGTTTTTTCGGCCGCGGAGGGGGCTACACCTTC. Protein: CASSFFGRGGGYTF.

This chain connects TRBV11-2 to TRBJ1-1; D possibly corresponds to TRBD1 (5 bases). The CDR3 runs 15 residues. V lost 5 bases, J lost 4 bases, and 17 bases lay in between. The germline CDR1 and CDR2 sequences are SGHAT and FQNNGV. CDR3 in DNA: TGTGCCAGCAGCCCCACTCTGGGGGGGAGCACTGAAGCTTTCTTT. Protein sequence: CASSPTLGGSTEAFF.

This chain connects TRBV4-2 to TRBJ2-1; a weak D match, TRBD1 (5 bases). The ends were cut back, 4 bases at V and 4 bases at J, with 8 bases in the middle. Germline V gene lookup returns CDR1 LGHNA and CDR2 YNFKEQ. The CDR3 loop spans 13 amino acids. The chain's CDR3 is CASSLQGYNEQFF. The CDR3 DNA reads as TGTGCCAGCAGCCTGCAGGGTTACAATGAGCAGTTCTTC.

CDR3 sequence: CASSAGLAGQETQYF. The CDR3 bases are TGTGCCAGCAGCGCGGGACTAGCGGGCCAAGAGACCCAGTACTTC. This chain links TRBV9 with TRBJ2-5; 12 nucleotides align to TRBD2. Germline-derived CDR1 and CDR2 are SGDLS and YYNGEE. J lost 1 base, V lost 3 bases, and 1 base had no gene match. The CDR3 contains 15 residues.

About this clonotype: A much larger clone differs by one base, so this may be a read error. The genes are TRBV11-2 and TRBJ2-1; 7 positions agree with TRBD2. The germline gives CDR1 SGHAT, CDR2 FQNNGV. The CDR3 is 17 residues long. Here the CDR3 reads CASSQNEGGFGDNEHFF. The CDR3 nucleotides are TGTGCCAGCAGCCAAAACGAGGGAGGGTTCGGAGACAATGAGCATTTCTTC.

By share, this clonotype ranks as medium-sized. The V gene is TRBV20-1, the J gene TRBJ2-7, with 9 bases aligning to TRBD1. The CDR3 spans 13 residues. Per the germline V gene, CDR1 is DFQATT and CDR2 is SNEGSKA (reference sequence). Trimming at V came to 5 bases and at J to 6 bases, leaving 8 bases not matched to a gene. DNA for the CDR3: TGCAGTGCTGAAGGGACAGGGCGCTTCGAGCAGTACTTC. Amino acid sequence: CSAEGTGRFEQYF.

In the case of this clonotype: A read error may be the cause here, since a much bigger clone is one base away. The chain combines TRBV20-1 with TRBJ2-7; TRBD1 agrees at 8 bases. The V gene end was trimmed by 7 bases and the J gene end by 2 bases; junction bases not matched to a gene: 4. CDR3 length: 12 residues. The germline gives CDR1 DFQATT, CDR2 SNEGSKA (reference sequence). The DNA for the CDR3 is TGCAGTGATAGGACAGGGACCTACGAGCAGTACTTC. As protein: CSDRTGTYEQYF.

By its share, this clonotype is medium-sized. The chain carries TRBV9 and TRBJ2-3, with D uncertain. The CDR3 runs 13 residues. The V and J ends lost 0 bases and 2 bases respectively, with 4 bases between them. The germline V gene has CDR1 SGDLS and CDR2 YYNGEE. The CDR3 DNA is TGTGCCAGCAGCGTAGCCCACACAGATACGCAGTATTTT. It yields the protein CASSVAHTDTQYF.

The chain joins TRBV5-1 to TRBJ1-1, with D possibly matching TRBD1 (6 bases). The CDR3 runs to 14 residues. The V gene's germline CDR1 is SGHRS and CDR2 YFSETQ. The V end lost 3 bases, the J end lost 2 bases, and 11 bases lay between the germline ends. The CDR3 loop reads CASSSGTPNTEAFF. CDR3 sequence (DNA): TGCGCCAGCAGCTCAGGGACACCAAACACTGAAGCTTTCTTT.

This clonotype was observed a handful of times. V is TRBV20-1 and J is TRBJ2-5, with 12 bases lining up with TRBD2. CDR3 size: 14 residues. Germline V gives CDR1 DFQATT, CDR2 SNEGSKA (reference sequence). In DNA, the CDR3 is TGCAGCGCCGGACTAGCGGGGATGAAAGAGACCCAGTACTTC. Translated, it gives CSAGLAGMKETQYF.

As for this clonotype: Lacking the conserved final phenylalanine or tryptophan, this CDR3 likely reflects a read error. Because the CDR3's place on the DNA is in doubt, the DNA is left out and the CDR3 is given as listed by TCRdb. The genes are TRBV5-1 and TRBJ2-3; the table's TRBD1 call for D was not verified on the DNA. The CDR3 spans 16 residues, counting both ends. Germline V gives CDR1 SGHRS, CDR2 YFSETQ. This CDR3 is CASSGTGGNHEQYFGP.

This clonotype was picked up a small number of times. This chain uses TRBV28 with TRBJ2-7, with D perhaps assigned TRBD1 or TRBD2 (5 bases each). In germline, CDR1 is MDHEN, CDR2 SYDVKM. The CDR3 loop spans 15 amino acids. The V gene lost 3 bases and the J gene lost 4 bases, with 16 bases spanning the gap. CDR3 sequence (DNA): TGTGCCAGCAGTTTTAGGGGTGCCGGGACGTACGAGCAGTACTTC. This encodes CASSFRGAGTYEQYF. Full variable domain (outside the CDR3, taken from reference TRBV28 and TRBJ2-7): DVKVTQSSRYLVKRTGEKVFLECVQDMDHENMFWYRQDPGLGLRLIYFSYDVKMKEKGDIPEGYSVSREKKERFSLILESASTNQTSMYLCASSFRGAGTYEQYFGPGTRLTVT.

This clonotype counts as medium-sized. The chain is built from TRBV12-3 or TRBV12-4 and TRBJ2-7; TRBD2 matches 9 bases. The CDR3 is made up of 15 amino acids. V lost 2 bases, J lost 3 bases, and 5 bases stayed unmatched. CDR3 coding DNA: TGTGCCAGCAGTTTAAAGGCGGGAGGGAACTACGAGCAGTACTTC. This gives the protein CASSLKAGGNYEQYF.

Concerning this clonotype: The conserved phenylalanine or tryptophan normally closing the CDR3 is absent here, so this likely arose from a read error. The V and J genes are TRBV3-1 and TRBJ2-5; D is unresolved. Trimming pared 2 bases from V and 0 bases from J, leaving 13 bases between. The CDR3 spans 16 residues. Germline V lookup: CDR1 LGHDT, CDR2 YNNKEL (reference sequence). In DNA form, the CDR3 reads TGTGCCAGCAGCCAAAACCCAACGAGTTACCAAGAGACCCAGTACTTA. This codes for CASSQNPTSYQETQYL.

This clonotype was seen only a few times. The chain couples TRBV5-6 to TRBJ2-7; maybe TRBD1 (6 bases). The CDR3 loop spans 14 amino acids. Germline CDR1 and CDR2: SGHDT and YYEEEE. The V gene lost 2 bases and the J gene lost 4 bases, with 13 bases spanning the gap. CDR3 nucleotides: TGTGCCAGCAGCTTATTGGGGGCCATTTACGAGCAGTACTTC. This codes for CASSLLGAIYEQYF. Drawing the rest from reference TRBV5-6 and TRBJ2-7, the complete variable domain is DAGVTQSPTHLIKTRGQQVTLRCSPKSGHDTVSWYQQALGQGPQFIFQYYEEEERQRGNFPDRFSGHQFPNYSSELNVNALLLGDSALYLCASSLLGAIYEQYFGPGTRLTVT.

This clonotype is labeled as medium-sized. This chain links TRBV7-9 with TRBJ1-1; D not resolved. Germline CDR1 is SEHNR and CDR2 is FQNEAQ (reference sequence). The CDR3 totals 14 residues. V lost 4 bases and J 4 bases, leaving 13 bases between the germline ends. The CDR3 DNA reads as TGTGCCAGCAGCTCCGGCTTAGAGGGCACTGAAGCTTTCTTT. It codes for CASSSGLEGTEAFF.

This clonotype is judged medium-sized. The chain carries TRBV20-1 and TRBJ1-6; D is perhaps TRBD1 (6 bases). Germline V CDR1 and CDR2: DFQATT, SNEGSKA (reference sequence). V lost 2 bases, J lost 9 bases, and 11 bases lay in between. This CDR3 is built from 13 residues. CDR3 sequence: CSARTGIASPLHF. In DNA, the CDR3 is TGCAGTGCTAGAACAGGGATTGCTTCACCCCTCCACTTT.

This clonotype came up once. One base away lies a much larger clone, so this may be a sequencing read error. The genes are TRBV10-1 and TRBJ2-3, with D perhaps assigned TRBD1 or TRBD2 (5 bases each). CDR1 WNHNN and CDR2 SYGVQD come from the germline V gene (reference sequence). This CDR3 is built from 14 residues. Trimming removed 4 bases at V and 4 bases at J, with 12 bases between. The CDR3 reads CASSGETAPDTQYF. The CDR3 DNA sequence: TGCGCCAGCAGTGGGGAGACAGCCCCAGATACGCAGTATTTT.

The rearrangement links TRBV19 to TRBJ2-3, with D maybe TRBD2 (5 bases). The CDR3 is 16 residues long. Trimming took 4 bases from V and 2 from J, leaving 16 bases between them. Germline V lookup: CDR1 LNHDA, CDR2 SQIVND (reference sequence). CDR3 DNA sequence: TGTGCCAGTAGTAGCGGCATCTCGGGATTCACAGATACGCAGTATTTT. Its translation: CASSSGISGFTDTQYF.

The CDR3 region is CTGQIQETQYF. Here the CDR3 DNA reads TGCACCGGACAGATACAAGAGACCCAGTACTTC. The chain links TRBV20-1 to TRBJ2-5; a weak D match, TRBD1 (6 bases). The CDR3 runs to 11 residues. Germline V lookup: CDR1 DFQATT, CDR2 SNEGSKA (reference sequence).

This clonotype has just a few counts. This may arise from a read error, as a much more abundant clone is one base away. This chain links TRBV27 with TRBJ1-5, with D perhaps TRBD1 or TRBD2 (5 bases each). The end of the DNA fits TRBJ2-3 better, so the J call may be wrong. In germline, CDR1 is MNHEY, CDR2 SMNVEV (reference sequence). The CDR3 loop spans 15 amino acids. The CDR3 region has the DNA TGTGCCAGCAGCCGCGAGGGGTTAGGCAATCAGCCCCAGTATTTT. Its protein is CASSREGLGNQPQYF.

By sample share, this clonotype is medium-sized (0.01 to 0.1%). V gene TRBV7-6 combines with J gene TRBJ2-7; 8 bases map to TRBD2. The CDR3 contains 15 residues. The V and J ends lost 1 base and 2 bases, in that order; junction bases with no gene match: 4. Germline assignment: CDR1 SGHVS and CDR2 FNYEAQ. The chain's CDR3 is CASSLGAGGTYEQYF. The CDR3 DNA sequence: TGTGCCAGCAGCTTAGGGGCGGGGGGAACCTACGAGCAGTACTTC.

In this sample, this clonotype is medium-sized (0.01 to 0.1%). The CDR3 reads CASSGTGGAADTQYF. CDR3 DNA: TGTGCCAGCAGTGGCACAGGGGGCGCGGCAGATACGCAGTATTTT. The V call is TRBV6-1, the J call TRBJ2-3, with 9 positions matching TRBD1. The CDR3 extends over 15 amino acids. Germline V lookup: CDR1 MNHNS, CDR2 SASEGT. Germline trimming cut 4 bases from V and 4 bases from J; bases unmatched to any gene: 6.

Sample share makes this clonotype medium-sized (0.01 to 0.1%). The J gene is TRBJ2-7, the V gene TRBV6-2 or TRBV6-3; D not resolved. Germline V gives CDR1 MNHEY, CDR2 SVGEGT. V lost 6 bases, J lost 2 bases, and 5 bases lay in between. The CDR3 loop spans 11 amino acids. The CDR3 loop reads CASSVTYEQYF. For the CDR3, the DNA is TGTGCCAGCAGCGTTACCTACGAGCAGTACTTC.

In its sample, this clonotype ranks as medium-sized (0.01 to 0.1%). The chain carries TRBV6-1 and TRBJ2-7; TRBD2 is a possible D gene (5 bases). The V gene lost 5 bases and the J gene lost 9 bases, with 14 bases spanning the gap. Germline V CDR1 and CDR2: MNHNS, SASEGT. The CDR3 loop spans 12 amino acids. CDR3 DNA sequence: TGTGCCAGCAGTACACCCTCGGGGAGGCAGTACTTC. The encoded protein is CASSTPSGRQYF.

This clonotype is labeled as medium-sized. This rearrangement joins TRBV3-1 to TRBJ2-7, with D uncertain. The CDR3 extends over 17 amino acids. Per the germline V gene, CDR1 is LGHDT and CDR2 is YNNKEL (reference sequence). Trimming took 0 bases from V and 0 from J, leaving 15 bases between them. CDR3 amino acids: CASSQDRPDRSSYEQYF. CDR3 DNA sequence: TGTGCCAGCAGCCAAGACCGCCCGGATAGGAGCTCCTACGAGCAGTACTTC.

By share, this clonotype counts as medium-sized (0.01 to 0.1%). This chain uses TRBV20-1 with TRBJ2-1; D tentatively reads TRBD1 or TRBD2 (6 bases each). The CDR3 extends over 15 amino acids. Between the trimmed V and J ends, which lost 6 bases and 4 bases, there was a span of 19 bases. Germline CDR1 and CDR2: DFQATT and SNEGSKA (reference sequence). The CDR3 reads CSAARGASIYNEQFF. CDR3 DNA sequence: TGCAGTGCCGCAAGGGGGGCAAGTATTTACAATGAGCAGTTCTTC.

The chain is built from TRBV14 and TRBJ1-2; D gene unclear. The ends were cut back, 3 bases at V and 8 bases at J, with 16 bases in the middle. Germline values: CDR1 SGHDN, CDR2 FVKESK. The CDR3 extends over 14 amino acids. Written as DNA, the CDR3 is TGTGCCAGCAGCCAGGCCTTATGGGGTCACGGCTACACCTTC. It translates to CASSQALWGHGYTF.

This clonotype is judged medium-sized. V usage is TRBV19 and J usage is TRBJ1-1; D gene unclear. Germline lookup yields CDR1 LNHDA and CDR2 SQIVND (reference sequence). V lost 5 bases and J lost 0, with 7 bases in between. This CDR3 has 13 residues. The chain's CDR3 is CASSPKVNTEAFF. In DNA, the CDR3 is TGTGCCAGTAGTCCTAAAGTGAACACTGAAGCTTTCTTT.

The sample holds a few counts of this clonotype. This rearrangement joins TRBV3-1 to TRBJ2-5; D call uncertain. Trimming pared 2 bases from V and 0 bases from J, leaving 13 bases between. CDR1 LGHDT and CDR2 YNNKEL come from the germline V gene (reference sequence). CDR3 length: 16 amino acids. CDR3 DNA: TGTGCCAGCAGCCAAAACCCAACGGGTTACCAAGAGACCCAGTACTTC. Translated: CASSQNPTGYQETQYF.